A single sample is the source of the 26 T cell receptor beta chains below, sequenced in a study of OX40 agonist ivuxolimab in advanced cancers. Sequencing used immunoSEQ multiplex PCR; TCRdb keeps in-frame clones, though not all of them. Here the sample spans roughly 72,000 clones, about 88% being singletons. The sequencing used CD4+ or CD8+ T cells sorted from blood, collected in a trial of the OX40 agonist ivuxolimab. These receptors all come from an adult with an advanced solid tumor such as melanoma, head and neck, liver or kidney cancer.

The gene calls are TRBV19 and TRBJ2-5; D is possibly TRBD1 (6 bases). Germline V gene sequence: CDR1 LNHDA, CDR2 SQIVND (reference sequence). V lost 3 bases to trimming and J lost 5 bases, with 16 bases between them. The CDR3 covers 15 residues. DNA of the CDR3: TGTGCCAGTAGTATCCAGACAGGCACTTGGGAGACCCAGTACTTC. It codes for CASSIQTGTWETQYF.

V usage is TRBV7-9 and J usage is TRBJ1-2; 10 bases match TRBD1. Per the germline V gene, CDR1 is SEHNR and CDR2 is FQNEAQ (reference sequence). With 7 bases clipped from V and 6 bases from J, the junction kept 8 bases outside the gene matches. The CDR3 length is 14 residues. Written as DNA, the CDR3 is TGTGCCAGCACCGCCGGGACAGGGGATCATGGCTACACCTTC. Amino acid sequence: CASTAGTGDHGYTF.

The V gene is TRBV6-1, the J gene TRBJ1-2; possibly TRBD1 for D (6 bases). The germline V and J ends were trimmed by 5 bases and 3 bases, with 10 bases remaining between them. This CDR3 is built from 13 residues. Germline V gene lookup returns CDR1 MNHNS and CDR2 SASEGT. The CDR3 DNA reads as TGTGCCAGCAGTACAGGGTTCGACTATGGCTACACCTTC. Amino acids: CASSTGFDYGYTF.

The chain is built from TRBV5-1 and TRBJ1-6; 9 nucleotides line up with TRBD1. Germline V gene data show CDR1 as SGHRS and CDR2 as YFSETQ. CDR3 size: 14 residues. J gave up 10 bases and V 2 bases, and 4 bases lay outside the gene matches. The CDR3 loop reads CASSFETGGSPLHF. The CDR3, as DNA: TGCGCCAGCAGCTTCGAGACAGGGGGATCACCCCTCCACTTT.

The CDR3, as DNA: TGTGCCAGCAGTTACGACAGAGCGAGCAATCAGCCCCAGCATTTT. Translating gives CASSYDRASNQPQHF. The chain joins TRBV6-6 to TRBJ1-5, with a possible D match to TRBD1 (5 bases). The CDR3 loop spans 15 amino acids. V gave up 2 bases and J gave up 1 base, with 9 bases separating them. Germline CDR1 reads MNHNY; CDR2 reads SVGAGI (reference sequence).

V and J are TRBV6-1 and TRBJ1-2; 8 bases match TRBD1. Per germline, CDR1 MNHNS and CDR2 SASEGT. J gave up 5 bases and V 6 bases, and 8 bases lay outside the gene matches. The CDR3 totals 14 residues. In nucleotides, the CDR3 is TGTGCCAGCAGGGAGGGACAGGCAACATATGGCTACACCTTC. It yields the protein CASREGQATYGYTF.

This sequence joins TRBV7-2 and TRBJ2-5, with 7 bases identical to TRBD2. CDR1 is SGHTA and CDR2 is FQGNSA in the germline V gene. The CDR3 totals 13 residues. V lost 4 bases and J lost 3; bases outside the gene matches: 2. The chain's CDR3 is CASSSRGEETQYF. In nucleotides, the CDR3 is TGTGCCAGCAGCTCCCGGGGGGAAGAGACCCAGTACTTC.

The rearrangement uses TRBV19 and TRBJ2-7; D call uncertain. Trimming removed 5 bases at V and 6 bases at J, with 14 bases between. The CDR3 is 13 residues long. Germline values: CDR1 LNHDA, CDR2 SQIVND (reference sequence). The CDR3 region has the DNA TGTGCCAGTAGTTCCCGGGTACGGGCCGAGCAGTACTTC. It translates to CASSSRVRAEQYF.

V and J are TRBV28 and TRBJ2-7; tentative D call: TRBD1 (7 bases). The CDR3 is 17 residues long. Germline V gene sequence: CDR1 MDHEN, CDR2 SYDVKM. V dropped 6 bases and J dropped 2 bases, with 23 bases sitting between them. The CDR3 DNA is TGTGCCAGCAGCTCTCCAGGGGGAGGCACCAGTCCCTACGAGCAGTACTTC. Protein product: CASSSPGGGTSPYEQYF.

The chain combines TRBV5-6 with TRBJ1-1, with 8 bases matching TRBD1. Germline V CDR1 and CDR2: SGHDT, YYEEEE. J lost 5 bases, V lost 3 bases, and 9 bases had no gene match. The CDR3 length is 15 residues. As DNA, the CDR3 is TGTGCCAGCAGCTGGACCTCGACAGGGGTGACTGAAGCTTTCTTT. This encodes CASSWTSTGVTEAFF.

V and J are TRBV28 and TRBJ2-2, with no clear D. From germline, CDR1 is MDHEN and CDR2 SYDVKM. Trimming took off 0 bases at V and 0 bases at J, with 11 bases between the two ends. The CDR3 sequence is 17 residues long. The chain's CDR3 is CASSLWNFGSNTGELFF. Here the CDR3 DNA reads TGTGCCAGCAGTTTATGGAATTTCGGCTCGAACACCGGGGAGCTGTTTTTT.

The V gene is TRBV5-4, the J gene TRBJ1-4; 12 bases fit TRBD1. Trimming at V came to 4 bases and at J to 2 bases, leaving 3 bases not matched to a gene. CDR3 length: 16 amino acids. CDR1 is SGHNT, CDR2 YYREEE, per germline (reference sequence). The CDR3 bases are TGTGCCAGCAGCAAGGGACAGGGGGCGACTAATGAAAAACTGTTTTTT. Protein sequence: CASSKGQGATNEKLFF.

In nucleotides, the CDR3 is TGTGCCAGCAGCTTGGCTCAATCGGGCGGGAGGGGGAACACTGAAGCTTTCTTT. Residues: CASSLAQSGGRGNTEAFF. This rearrangement joins TRBV5-6 to TRBJ1-1; D is perhaps TRBD1 (5 bases). V lost 0 bases and J lost 1, with 19 bases in between. The CDR3 length is 18 residues. Germline V gene data show CDR1 as SGHDT and CDR2 as YYEEEE.

The CDR3, as DNA: TGTGCCAGCTCCCACGACAGGGTGAAGCAGGAGCAGTTCTTC. Translating gives CASSHDRVKQEQFF. The rearrangement uses TRBV18 and TRBJ2-1; TRBD1 agrees at 7 bases. The CDR3 is made up of 14 amino acids. V lost 6 bases to trimming and J lost 10 bases; unmatched junction nucleotides: 12. Germline V CDR1 and CDR2: KGHSH, LQKENI. Filled out from reference TRBV18 and TRBJ2-1, the complete variable domain reads NAGVMQNPRHLVRRRGQEARLRCSPMKGHSHVYWYRQLPEEGLKFMVYLQKENIIDESGMPKERFSAEFPKEGPSILRIQQVVRGDSAAYFCASSHDRVKQEQFFGPGTRLTVL.

The rearrangement links TRBV2 to TRBJ1-1; tentatively, D is TRBD1 (5 bases). Trimming pared 6 bases from V and 8 bases from J, leaving 16 bases between. CDR1 and CDR2 (germline): SNHLY, FYNNEI. The CDR3 has 13 residues. The CDR3 is CASRGGTVGEAFF. The DNA for the CDR3 is TGTGCCAGCAGGGGAGGGACGGTCGGGGAAGCTTTCTTT.

CDR3 DNA: TGTGCCAGCAGCTGGGGACAGGGGGCTGGTGGCTACACCTTC. Translated: CASSWGQGAGGYTF. The chain links TRBV5-6 to TRBJ1-2; 12 nucleotides align to TRBD1. Losses at the gene ends were 3 bases for V and 7 bases for J; bases not matched to a gene: 4. The CDR3 runs to 14 residues. Germline assignment: CDR1 SGHDT and CDR2 YYEEEE.

This clone was recorded only once. The chain employs TRBV28 and TRBJ2-7, with 9 positions matching TRBD1. The J segment lost 6 bases and the V segment lost 5 bases, leaving 14 bases of the junction unmatched. The germline V gene encodes CDR1 MDHEN and CDR2 SYDVKM. This CDR3 contains 16 residues. CDR3 in amino acids: CASSPYPGTGRGEQYF. CDR3 coding DNA: TGTGCCAGCAGTCCATATCCCGGGACAGGGCGAGGCGAGCAGTACTTC. The variable domain in full, with the rest retrieved from reference TRBV28 and TRBJ2-7, is DVKVTQSSRYLVKRTGEKVFLECVQDMDHENMFWYRQDPGLGLRLIYFSYDVKMKEKGDIPEGYSVSREKKERFSLILESASTNQTSMYLCASSPYPGTGRGEQYFGPGTRLTVT.

The sample holds one count of this clone. The rearrangement uses TRBV4-2 and TRBJ1-6; 8 bases are shared with TRBD1. CDR1 is LGHNA, CDR2 YNFKEQ, per germline. The CDR3 is 20 amino acids. V lost 0 bases to trimming and J lost 0 bases; unmatched junction nucleotides: 10. The CDR3 is CASSQDRARQGSSYNSPLHF. The CDR3 DNA follows: TGTGCCAGCAGCCAAGATAGGGCCAGACAGGGGAGCTCCTATAATTCACCCCTCCACTTT.

This chain uses TRBV28 with TRBJ2-7; TRBD2 agrees at 9 bases. Germline trimming cut 5 bases from V and 5 bases from J; bases unmatched to any gene: 10. The CDR3 is 15 residues long. Germline CDR1 reads MDHEN; CDR2 reads SYDVKM. CDR3 in amino acids: CASSVYSGGSDEQYF. As DNA, the CDR3 is TGTGCCAGCAGTGTCTATAGCGGGGGATCGGACGAGCAGTACTTC.

J is TRBJ2-5 and V is TRBV25-1; D is unresolved. Germline CDR1 MGHDK, CDR2 SYGVNS. V was trimmed by 8 bases and J by 1 base, leaving 11 bases between them. The CDR3 consists of 13 residues. CDR3 residues: CASLPGAQETQYF. The CDR3 DNA reads TGTGCCAGCCTTCCGGGCGCCCAAGAGACCCAGTACTTC.

Comments on this clone: A read error may produce the germline difference seen at one junction end. At the DNA level, this CDR3 is encoded by other sequences in the same sample as well. The rearrangement links TRBV23-1 to TRBJ2-6; D possibly corresponds to TRBD1 (5 bases). TRBV23-1 falls under the ORF class, with uncertain function. There are 18 residues in the CDR3. CDR3 sequence: CASSPQTDQSSGANVLTF. In DNA, the CDR3 is TGCGCCAGCAGTCCGCAGACAGACCAAAGCTCTGGGGCCAACGTCCTGACCTTC.

CDR3 residues: CASSTGREEASTDTQYF. DNA for the CDR3: TGTGCCAGCAGCACGGGACGGGAAGAGGCTAGCACAGATACGCAGTATTTT. The chain employs TRBV5-8 and TRBJ2-3, with D perhaps TRBD1 or TRBD2 (5 bases each). The CDR3 is 17 residues long. The V end was cut by 4 bases, the J end by 0 bases, with 18 bases between. CDR1 SGHTS and CDR2 YDEGEE come from the germline V gene.

The chain has TRBV28 and TRBJ2-3, with 8 bases aligning to TRBD2. Germline V gene data show CDR1 as MDHEN and CDR2 as SYDVKM. The CDR3 length is 15 residues. J was trimmed by 7 bases and V by 3 bases; bases with no gene match: 9. DNA of the CDR3: TGTGCCAGCAGTTTGTACTCGGGAGGGTTGAATACGCAGTATTTT. Its protein is CASSLYSGGLNTQYF.

The chain combines TRBV2 with TRBJ1-6, with D possibly matching TRBD1 (6 bases). This CDR3 is 15 amino acids long. V shed 6 bases and J shed 7 bases, with 16 bases lying between them. The germline V gene has CDR1 SNHLY and CDR2 FYNNEI. CDR3 sequence (DNA): TGTGCCAGCAGGGGGACAAGGGGGTTCAATTCACCCCTCCACTTT. Translation: CASRGTRGFNSPLHF.

V is TRBV13 and J is TRBJ1-2; 7 bases line up with TRBD1. Per the germline V gene, CDR1 is PRHDT and CDR2 is FYEKMQ (reference sequence). This CDR3 region has 16 residues. Trimming took 1 base from V and 4 from J; bases not matched to a gene: 9. The chain's CDR3 is CASSLARTGMSYGYTF. DNA of the CDR3: TGTGCCAGCAGCTTAGCCCGGACAGGCATGAGCTATGGCTACACCTTC.

The chain uses TRBV15 and TRBJ2-5, with D tentatively TRBD1 (7 bases). Trimming pared 8 bases from V and 1 base from J, leaving 20 bases between. This CDR3 contains 16 residues. Germline V gene sequence: CDR1 LNHNV, CDR2 YYDKDF (reference sequence). The CDR3 DNA sequence: TGTGCCACCCGGAGGGGGCGACGTTTAGTCCAAGAGACCCAGTACTTC. This sequence encodes CATRRGRRLVQETQYF.